This T cell receptor beta chain came from a study of blood T cell repertoires in COVID-19. V was pared by 0 bases and J by 3 bases, with 24 bases between. CDR1 and CDR2 (germline): LNHNV, YYDKDF (reference sequence). This CDR3 contains 19 residues. Measured with immunoSEQ multiplex PCR; TCRdb has only the in-frame clones, and not every one. The repertoire holds approximately 300,000 clones, with 85% as singletons. Sequencing was carried out using peripheral blood. This chain uses TRBV15 with TRBJ2-7, with D tentatively TRBD1 (5 bases). This receptor was obtained from a woman between 45 and 65 years old with active or convalescent COVID-19. For the CDR3, the DNA is TGTGCCACCAGCAGAGAACGGCAGGGCAGTTCCCCCGGAAACTACGAGCAGTACTTC. Translated, it gives CATSRERQGSSPGNYEQYF.